This TCR beta chain was recorded in a study of PD-L1 blockade in urothelial cancer. Study details: Prior chemotherapy in patients spanned 0 to 3 regimens. There were a median of about 140,000 T cells in blood samples.

The time point is: peripheral blood 6 weeks after treatment start. Each PCR contained spiked-in synthetic TCR analog templates. Sequenced by immunoSEQ multiplex PCR; TCRdb stores in-frame clones only, minus some. The sample comprises 40,000 or so clones, about 88% of which are singletons, and roughly 24% rests with the top ten. The CDR3 covers 16 residues. V was shortened by 0 bases and J by 3 bases, with 12 bases between the two germline ends. Germline V gives CDR1 SGHRS, CDR2 YFSETQ. The J gene is TRBJ1-4, the V gene TRBV5-1; D gene uncertain. The TCR was taken from a man in his 60s with urothelial cancer. This specimen consisted of PBMCs, obtained around atezolizumab (anti-PD-L1) treatment. DNA of the CDR3: TGCGCCAGCAGCTTGGGAGGGAGCGGGCCTAATGAAAAACTGTTTTTT. This gives the protein CASSLGGSGPNEKLFF.